Shown below are 9 T cell receptor beta chains from a single sample sequenced in a study of monozygotic twins with cystic fibrosis. TCRdb keeps only in-frame clones here, not all; method: immunoSEQ multiplex PCR. The sample lists roughly 35,000 clones, under 90% occurring once. The sequencing input was blood. All receptors derive from a girl aged 2-9 years with cystic fibrosis.

The V gene is TRBV7-2, the J gene TRBJ2-7, with 8 bases lining up with TRBD2. The CDR3 length is 15 residues. The germline gives CDR1 SGHTA, CDR2 FQGNSA. With 5 bases clipped from V and 2 bases from J, the junction kept 8 bases outside the gene matches. CDR3 coding DNA: TGTGCCAGCAGCCTCAAGCGGGGGTTAACCTACGAGCAGTACTTC. Translated: CASSLKRGLTYEQYF.

This chain links TRBV19 with TRBJ2-7; 8 positions agree with TRBD1. Trimming cost V 5 bases and J 7 bases; bases outside gene matches: 7. Germline CDR1 and CDR2: LNHDA and SQIVND (reference sequence). The CDR3 covers 13 residues. CDR3 DNA: TGTGCCAGTAGTGGCCAGGGGGCAGGTGAGCAGTACTTC. It specifies CASSGQGAGEQYF.

The chain couples TRBV29-1 to TRBJ1-5; TRBD1 might be the D (6 bases). CDR1 SQVTM and CDR2 ANQGSEA come from the germline V gene. V lost 5 bases and J 14 bases, leaving 13 bases between the germline ends. The CDR3 length is 10 residues. In DNA form, the CDR3 reads TGCAGCGTTCATCCGGGACACAAGCATTTT. This sequence encodes CSVHPGHKHF.

The rearrangement links TRBV5-1 to TRBJ2-3; TRBD1 aligns across 9 bases. V dropped 3 bases and J dropped 0; count of bases not matched to a gene: 2. The CDR3 has 15 residues. Germline V CDR1 and CDR2: SGHRS, YFSETQ. For the CDR3, the DNA is TGCGCCAGCAGCTGGGGACAGGGAAGCACAGATACGCAGTATTTT. Its protein product is CASSWGQGSTDTQYF.

The chain couples TRBV30 to TRBJ1-5; TRBD1 might be the D (5 bases). Germline values: CDR1 GTSNPN, CDR2 SVGIG (reference sequence). The CDR3 runs 16 residues. The V end lost 2 bases, the J end lost 4 bases, and 18 bases lay between the germline ends. The CDR3 sequence: CAWSTAHGGGNQPQHF. CDR3 coding DNA: TGTGCCTGGAGTACCGCTCATGGGGGGGGGAATCAGCCCCAGCATTTT.

This chain joins TRBV18 and TRBJ2-7; D remains ambiguous. The CDR3 covers 14 residues. Between the trimmed V and J ends, which lost 2 bases and 4 bases, there was a span of 12 bases. The germline V gene encodes CDR1 KGHSH and CDR2 LQKENI. The CDR3 coding sequence is TGTGCCAGCTCACCAAGTATCAGTTCTTACGAGCAGTACTTC. Its translation is CASSPSISSYEQYF.

V usage is TRBV5-4 and J usage is TRBJ2-7; either TRBD1 or TRBD2 may fit D (5 bases each). V was clipped by 4 bases and J by 2 bases, with 13 bases between them. The V gene's germline CDR1 is SGHNT and CDR2 YYREEE (reference sequence). The CDR3 length is 14 residues. CDR3 coding DNA: TGTGCCAGCAGCGACCGGGACCGCCCCTACGAGCAGTACTTC. This encodes CASSDRDRPYEQYF.

The chain couples TRBV4-1 to TRBJ1-4, with D possibly being TRBD1 (6 bases). Trimming cost V 0 bases and J 7 bases, with 27 bases left between them. The length of the CDR3 is 20 residues. Germline V lookup: CDR1 MGHRA, CDR2 YSYEKL. The CDR3 DNA sequence: TGCGCCAGCAGCCAAGAAGGAACAGGGTATGACCTGAGGGGATGTGAAAAACTGTTTTTT. Its translation is CASSQEGTGYDLRGCEKLFF.

This clone has only a few counts. This chain links TRBV5-1 with TRBJ1-2, with 7 bases that match TRBD1. This CDR3 contains 14 residues. V shed 6 bases and J 3 bases; nucleotides not matched to a gene: 8. Germline assignment: CDR1 SGHRS and CDR2 YFSETQ. The CDR3 region is CASTETGTDYGYTF. The DNA of the CDR3 is TGCGCCAGCACTGAGACAGGGACCGACTATGGCTACACCTTC.